A selection of T cell receptor beta chains follows, all from one sample in a study of blood T cells in healthy people across ages. TCRdb re-called the 5' RACE reads through MiXCR, storing one row per CDR3 protein. There are over a million distinct CDR3 sequences in the sample; roughly 45% occur only once, and 15% to 20% lies in the top ten. Sequencing was carried out using blood. These TCRs come from a woman in her sixties in good health. Each CDR3 is given with its conserved first and last residue. The D gene is left open where the match is weak. Where a row states a size, it is once, few, many or the class of an expanded clone; other rows omit it.

J	size	V	D	DNA	CDR3
TRBJ2-7	few	TRBV29-1	TRBD2	TGCAGCGTTGCGGGCAGCGGGAGTAATTACGAGCAGTACTTC	CSVAGSGSNYEQYF
TRBJ2-7	NA	TRBV9	TRBD1	TGTGCCAGCAGCGTACGTGGACAGGGGGTAATTGTGGACGAGCAGTACTTC	CASSVRGQGVIVDEQYF
TRBJ1-2	many	TRBV6-5	NA	TGTGCCAGCGGCCCGGACAGTCAAGGCTATGGCTACACCTTC	CASGPDSQGYGYTF
TRBJ2-7	few	TRBV5-6	NA	TGTGCCAGCAGCTTCGGGCAAACTTCCTACGAGCAGTACTTC	CASSFGQTSYEQYF
TRBJ2-7	few	TRBV20-1	TRBD2	TGCAGTGCTGCCAGGCTAGCGGGAGTAAGTATAGACGAGCAGTACTTC	CSAARLAGVSIDEQYF
TRBJ1-6	once	TRBV20-1	TRBD1	TGCAGTGCTAGAGACCTTCGGACAGGCCGAATTAATTCACCCCTCCACTTT	CSARDLRTGRINSPLHF
TRBJ2-6	NA	TRBV7-6	NA	TGTGCCAGCAGCTTAGGTCGTGCTGGGGCCAACGTCCTGACTTTC	CASSLGRAGANVLTF
TRBJ2-4	few	TRBV6-1	NA	TGTGCCAGCAGTGAAGGACGACGGACGCTTATGTACATTCAGTACTTC	CASSEGRRTLMYIQYF
TRBJ2-3	NA	TRBV29-1	NA	TGCAGCGCTGAAGGGCGGGACCCAGCTGGGTTTTTCGGCACAGATACGCAGTATTTT	CSAEGRDPAGFFGTDTQYF
TRBJ2-5	few	TRBV6-2/TRBV6-3	NA	TGTGCCAGCAGTCCGAGACTGGGACAAGAGACCCAGTACTTC	CASSPRLGQETQYF
TRBJ2-1	NA	TRBV28	TRBD2	TGTGCCAGCAGTTTTTCACCTTGGAGGGGGACTAGCGGATACAATGAGCAGTTCTTC	CASSFSPWRGTSGYNEQFF
TRBJ2-3	NA	TRBV20-1	NA	TGCAGTGCTAGAGAACGAGGGGCTACGCAGTATTTT	CSARERGATQYF
TRBJ2-7	few	TRBV20-1	NA	TGCAGCCCCACTCCGGGACTTACCTTCTACGAGCAGTACTTC	CSPTPGLTFYEQYF
TRBJ2-2	NA	TRBV11-2	NA	TGTGCCAGCAGCCCACTCCAGGGCGCCGGGGAGCTGTTTTTT	CASSPLQGAGELFF
TRBJ2-1	NA	TRBV9	NA	TGTGCCAGCAGCCGGCAAACCTACAATGAGCAGTTCTTC	CASSRQTYNEQFF
TRBJ2-1	few	TRBV9	TRBD2	TGTGCCAGCAGCGTAGGGGGTAGCGGGTTTGCCAATGAGCAGTTCTTC	CASSVGGSGFANEQFF